The present T cell receptor (beta chain) was sequenced within a study of T cells in Graves' hyperthyroidism and ophthalmopathy. Study-wide findings and caveats: A model of 13 V-J pairs discriminated ophthalmopathy from stable hyperthyroidism. Blood held most thyroid clonotypes expanded above 0.001 frequency. The model anticipated ophthalmopathy a median around six months pre-onset.

There were TCR beta CDR3 regions amplified from RNA transcripts. Initially, a first-round RT-PCR of the TCR CDR3 employed the HTBI primer set. TCRdb re-called the multiplex PCR reads with MiXCR, one entry per CDR3 protein. The sample shows more than 500,000 distinct CDR3 sequences, around 42% of them seen only once. Germline-derived CDR1 and CDR2 are SGHRS and YFSETQ. This CDR3 region has 14 residues. V was cut by 3 bases and J by 5 bases, with 14 bases left in between. As concerns this clonotype: The antigen remains unidentified.

Clinical symptoms, serum thyroxine, TRAb, thyroid ultrasound and orbital computed tomography established diagnosis. Sequenced material: peripheral blood or thyroid tissue (not recorded which). The clonotype originates from an adult woman with Graves' disease, either hyperthyroidism or ophthalmopathy (not recorded which). V is TRBV5-1 and J is TRBJ1-1; a possible D gene is TRBD1 (5 bases). CDR3 sequence: CASSSTVVRTEAFF. Written as DNA, the CDR3 is TGCGCCAGCAGCTCGACAGTGGTGAGGACTGAAGCTTTCTTT.